This T cell receptor (beta chain) was identified during a study of T cell clonotyping in hematopoietic cell transplantation. Whole-study results and caveats: Cells were unsorted, so CD4 and CD8 contributions were not separated.

Time point: recipient sample about 28 days before transplant, after cytoreduction. The CDR3 has 14 residues. The V gene lost 7 bases and the J gene lost 0 bases, with 7 bases spanning the gap. With regard to this clone: The antigen is unknown.

Sequencing was performed with immunoSEQ multiplex PCR; in TCRdb, only in-frame clones are kept and a portion is missing. There are 15,000 to 20,000 clones in the sample; roughly 80% occur only once, and roughly 17% lies in the top ten. The receptor was isolated from a man aged 55 to 70 with acute myeloid leukemia. Some clones in this sample may be carry-over from other donors' samples. This chain uses TRBV23-1 with TRBJ2-6; no reliable D call. TRBV23-1 is designated an ORF whose function remains uncertain. The sample here was peripheral blood mononuclear cells, taken before stem cell transplant. CDR3 bases: TGCGCCAGCACCTTTATCTCTGGGGCCAACGTCCTGACTTTC. This sequence encodes CASTFISGANVLTF.